This is a list of T cell receptor beta chains from one sample in a study of regulatory T cells in long-lasting Graves disease. TCRdb fed the multiplex PCR reads into MiXCR, producing one record per CDR3 protein. The data contain approximately 490,000 distinct CDR3 sequences, about a sixth of them seen just once; the ten biggest clones take up 12%. The same data also contributed to another study, on T cells in Graves' hyperthyroidism and ophthalmopathy.

Sequenced here: peripheral blood mononuclear cells (PBMCs), sampled at new diagnosis, from a patient treated with antithyroid drugs. The receptors derive from a man in his forties with Graves disease. CDR3s include the opening cysteine and the closing phenylalanine or tryptophan. The order of the fields is clone size, V gene, D gene, J gene, CDR3 protein, CDR3 DNA. The D gene is left open where the match is weak. Clone size is shown for a subset of rows, as once, few, many or a class of expanded clone.

many	TRBV24-1	-	TRBJ2-7	CATSLVGGEQYF	TGTGCCACCAGTCTCGTTGGTGGCGAGCAGTACTTC
many	TRBV18	-	TRBJ2-2	CASSLLSGLNTGELFF	TGTGCCAGCTCACTTCTTTCGGGGCTGAACACCGGGGAGCTGTTTTTT
-	TRBV11-2	TRBD2	TRBJ2-1	CASSQKTSGMPMGNEQFF	TGTGCCAGCAGCCAGAAGACTAGCGGGATGCCCATGGGGAATGAGCAGTTCTTC
many	TRBV27	-	TRBJ2-7	CASGYLKSSYEQYF	TGTGCCAGCGGATACCTTAAAAGCTCCTACGAGCAGTACTTC
many	TRBV2	-	TRBJ2-7	CASSDPGTGGFIEQYF	TGTGCCAGCAGTGACCCGGGGACGGGCGGGTTTATCGAGCAGTACTTC
many	TRBV18	-	TRBJ2-6	CASSSGDGANVLTF	TGTGCCAGCTCTTCGGGGGATGGGGCCAACGTCCTGACTTTC
few	TRBV7-9	TRBD2	TRBJ2-7	CASSAIGLGDYEQYF	TGTGCCAGCAGCGCAATTGGACTAGGGGACTACGAGCAGTACTTC
-	TRBV5-4	-	TRBJ1-5	CARRGSSSNQPQHF	TGTGCCAGACGAGGGTCCTCTAGCAATCAGCCCCAGCATTTT
-	TRBV7-3	-	TRBJ1-6	CASSPLNRNGPLHF	TGTGCCAGCAGCCCTCTAAACCGAAATGGGCCCCTCCACTTT
many	TRBV18	-	TRBJ2-2	CASSPPNTGELFF	TGTGCCAGCTCACCACCGAACACCGGGGAGCTGTTTTTT
many	TRBV24-1	-	TRBJ2-3	CATSAGRASTDTQYF	TGTGCCACCAGTGCGGGCAGGGCAAGCACAGATACGCAGTATTTT
many	TRBV20-1	-	TRBJ1-2	CSARDPDTYGYTF	TGCAGTGCTAGAGATCCGGATACCTATGGCTACACCTTC
many	TRBV20-1	TRBD1	TRBJ2-7	CSARRTGTGEQYF	TGCAGTGCTAGACGGACAGGTACGGGGGAGCAGTACTTC
many	TRBV28	-	TRBJ1-2	CASSGNRDAYGYTF	TGTGCCAGCAGTGGTAACAGGGATGCCTATGGCTACACCTTC
-	TRBV20-1	-	TRBJ2-2	CSAREARTSNTGELFF	TGCAGTGCTAGAGAGGCCCGGACGTCGAACACCGGGGAGCTGTTTTTT
many	TRBV11-2	TRBD1	TRBJ2-3	CASSLGDSYTQYF	TGTGCCAGCAGCTTAGGGGACAGTTATACGCAGTATTTT
-	TRBV10-3	-	TRBJ1-3	CAISEAGTFSGNTIYF	TGTGCCATCAGTGAGGCCGGGACCTTTAGTGGAAACACCATATATTTT
few	TRBV9	TRBD2	TRBJ2-1	CASSPNLAGGVDEQFF	TGTGCCAGCAGCCCTAACCTAGCGGGGGGAGTGGATGAGCAGTTCTTC
once	TRBV5-4	-	TRBJ1-5	CASSAAGDEPQHF	TGTGCCAGCAGCGCCGCGGGGGACGAGCCCCAGCATTTT
few	TRBV15	-	TRBJ2-3	CATSRAPSFGRDTDTQYF	TGTGCCACCAGCAGGGCACCTAGTTTTGGGCGGGACACAGATACGCAGTATTTT